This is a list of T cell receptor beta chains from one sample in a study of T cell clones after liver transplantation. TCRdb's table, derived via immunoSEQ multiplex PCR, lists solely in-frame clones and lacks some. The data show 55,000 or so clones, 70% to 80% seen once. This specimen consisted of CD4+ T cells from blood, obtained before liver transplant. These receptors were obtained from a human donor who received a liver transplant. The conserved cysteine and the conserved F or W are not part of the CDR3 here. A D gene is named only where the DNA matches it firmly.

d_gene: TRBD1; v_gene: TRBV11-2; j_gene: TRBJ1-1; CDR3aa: ASSARGQGAPEAF
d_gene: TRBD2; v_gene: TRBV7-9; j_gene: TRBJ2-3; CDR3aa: AGLLAGGQDTQY
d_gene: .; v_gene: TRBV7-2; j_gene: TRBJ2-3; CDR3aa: ASSQGLGRTDTQY
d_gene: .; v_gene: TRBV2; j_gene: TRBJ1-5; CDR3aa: ASSGQGLRSQPQH
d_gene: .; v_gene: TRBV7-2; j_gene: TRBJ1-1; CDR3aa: ASSNGVNTEAF
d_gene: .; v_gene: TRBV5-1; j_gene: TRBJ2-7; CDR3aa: ASSSGHTYEQY
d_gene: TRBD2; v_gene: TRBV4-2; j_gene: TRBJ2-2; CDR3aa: ASSQVLAGGTGELF
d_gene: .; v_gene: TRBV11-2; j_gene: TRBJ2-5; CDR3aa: ASSQQETQY
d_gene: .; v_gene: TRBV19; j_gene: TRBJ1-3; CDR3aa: ASSILTVRSGNTIY
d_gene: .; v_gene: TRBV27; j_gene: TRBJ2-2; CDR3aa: ASSPGSSTGELF
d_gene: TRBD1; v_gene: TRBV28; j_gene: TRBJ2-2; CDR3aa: ASRTAPTGGPGELF
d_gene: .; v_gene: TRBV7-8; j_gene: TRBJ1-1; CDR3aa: ASSLDRNTEAF
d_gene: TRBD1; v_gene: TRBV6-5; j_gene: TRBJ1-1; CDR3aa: ASTGGQDTEAF
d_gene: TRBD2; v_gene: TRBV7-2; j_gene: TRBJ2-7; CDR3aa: ASSFNPGGSYEQY
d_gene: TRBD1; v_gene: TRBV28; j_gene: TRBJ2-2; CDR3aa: ASSSGTGITGELF
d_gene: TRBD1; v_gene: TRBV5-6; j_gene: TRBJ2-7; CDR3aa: ASSWDRTYEQY
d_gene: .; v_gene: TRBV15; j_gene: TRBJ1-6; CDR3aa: ATRLNYNSPLH
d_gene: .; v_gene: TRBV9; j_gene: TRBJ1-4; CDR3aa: ASNPGGSTNEKLF
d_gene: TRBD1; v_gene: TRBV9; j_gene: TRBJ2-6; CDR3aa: ASRGGQGRAGANVLT
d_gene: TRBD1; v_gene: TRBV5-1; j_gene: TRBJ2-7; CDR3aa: ASSYGTATYEQY
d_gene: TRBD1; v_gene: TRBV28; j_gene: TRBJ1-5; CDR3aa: ASEDRVNQPQH
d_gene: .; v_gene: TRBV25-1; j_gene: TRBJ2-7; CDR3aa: ASSRGYEQY